This T cell receptor (beta chain) was found in a study of cytomegalovirus exposure and HLA in healthy donors. This CDR3 spans 14 amino acids. Germline V lookup: CDR1 MDHEN, CDR2 SYDVKM. V lost 7 bases to trimming and J lost 0 bases; unmatched junction nucleotides: 4. The data were produced by immunoSEQ multiplex PCR, yet TCRdb's version contains in-frame clones alone and is incomplete. The sample consists of hundreds of thousands of clones, over 75% of them appearing once. The sequence was collected from a woman aged 18-29 years in good health and CMV-seropositive. This chain connects TRBV28 to TRBJ2-7; 9 bases match TRBD2. Input material: PBMCs. CDR3 sequence (DNA): TGTGCCAGCAAGGCGGGAGGGAGCTCCTACGAGCAGTACTTC. It translates to CASKAGGSSYEQYF. The full variable domain, rest sourced from reference TRBV28 and TRBJ2-7, is DVKVTQSSRYLVKRTGEKVFLECVQDMDHENMFWYRQDPGLGLRLIYFSYDVKMKEKGDIPEGYSVSREKKERFSLILESASTNQTSMYLCASKAGGSSYEQYFGPGTRLTVT.